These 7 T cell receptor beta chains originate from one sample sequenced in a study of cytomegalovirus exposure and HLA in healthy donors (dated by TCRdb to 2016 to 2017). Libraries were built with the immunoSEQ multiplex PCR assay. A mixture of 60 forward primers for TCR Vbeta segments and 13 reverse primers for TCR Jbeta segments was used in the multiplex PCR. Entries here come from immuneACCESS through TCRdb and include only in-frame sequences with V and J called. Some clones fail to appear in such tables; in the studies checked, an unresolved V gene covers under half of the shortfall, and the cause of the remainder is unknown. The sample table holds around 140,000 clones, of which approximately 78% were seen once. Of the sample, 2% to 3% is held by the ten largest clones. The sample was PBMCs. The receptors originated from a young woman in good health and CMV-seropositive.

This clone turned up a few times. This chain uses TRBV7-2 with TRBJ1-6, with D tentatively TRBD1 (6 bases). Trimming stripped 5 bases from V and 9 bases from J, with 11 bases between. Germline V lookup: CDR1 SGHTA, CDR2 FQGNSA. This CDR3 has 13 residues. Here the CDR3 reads CASSLIQGSPLHF. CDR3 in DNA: TGTGCCAGCAGCCTAATACAGGGTTCACCCCTCCACTTT.

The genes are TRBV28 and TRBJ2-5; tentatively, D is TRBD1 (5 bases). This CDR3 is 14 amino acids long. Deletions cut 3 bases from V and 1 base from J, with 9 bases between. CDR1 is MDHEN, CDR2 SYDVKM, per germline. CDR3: CASSLGQSQETQYF. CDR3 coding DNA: TGTGCCAGCAGTTTGGGGCAGTCCCAAGAGACCCAGTACTTC.

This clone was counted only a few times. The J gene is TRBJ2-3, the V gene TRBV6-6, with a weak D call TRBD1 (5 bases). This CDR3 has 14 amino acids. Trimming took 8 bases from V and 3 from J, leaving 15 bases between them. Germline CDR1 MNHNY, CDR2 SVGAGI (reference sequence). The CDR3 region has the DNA TGTGCCAGCGATGCAGGGCGATCGACAGATACGCAGTATTTT. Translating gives CASDAGRSTDTQYF.

The CDR3 loop is CASSQQQGAEGTEAFF. CDR3 nucleotide sequence: TGTGCCAGCTCACAACAACAGGGGGCGGAGGGAACTGAAGCTTTCTTT. The V gene is TRBV18, the J gene TRBJ1-1; 9 bases line up with TRBD1. Losses at the gene ends were 4 bases for V and 5 bases for J; bases not matched to a gene: 11. This CDR3 is built from 16 residues. Germline assignment: CDR1 KGHSH and CDR2 LQKENI.

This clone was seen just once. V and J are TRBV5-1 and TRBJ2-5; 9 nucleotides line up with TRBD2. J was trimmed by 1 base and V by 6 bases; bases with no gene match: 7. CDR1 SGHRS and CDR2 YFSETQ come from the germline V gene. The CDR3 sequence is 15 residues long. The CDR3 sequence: CASTKLAGVQETQYF. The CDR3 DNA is TGCGCCAGCACCAAGTTAGCGGGGGTCCAAGAGACCCAGTACTTC. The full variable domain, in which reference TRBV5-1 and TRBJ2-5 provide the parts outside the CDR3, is KAGVTQTPRYLIKTRGQQVTLSCSPISGHRSVSWYQQTPGQGLQFLFEYFSETQRNKGNFPGRFSGRQFSNSRSEMNVSTLELGDSALYLCASTKLAGVQETQYFGPGTRLLVL.

The CDR3 DNA reads as TGTGCCAGCAGTGAACATAGGACAGGGGCTAACACTGAAGCTTTCTTT. Translated, it gives CASSEHRTGANTEAFF. The J gene is TRBJ1-1, the V gene TRBV25-1; 9 bases line up with TRBD1. Germline-derived CDR1 and CDR2 are MGHDK and SYGVNS. This CDR3 is 16 amino acids long. Unmatched junction bases numbered 6, after V lost 2 bases and J lost 2 bases.

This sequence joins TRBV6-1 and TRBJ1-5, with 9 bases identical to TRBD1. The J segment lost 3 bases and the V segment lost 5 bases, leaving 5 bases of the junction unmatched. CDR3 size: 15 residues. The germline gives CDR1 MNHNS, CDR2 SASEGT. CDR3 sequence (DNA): TGTGCCAGCAGTTCCGGGACAGGGATCAATCAGCCCCAGCATTTT. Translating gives CASSSGTGINQPQHF.